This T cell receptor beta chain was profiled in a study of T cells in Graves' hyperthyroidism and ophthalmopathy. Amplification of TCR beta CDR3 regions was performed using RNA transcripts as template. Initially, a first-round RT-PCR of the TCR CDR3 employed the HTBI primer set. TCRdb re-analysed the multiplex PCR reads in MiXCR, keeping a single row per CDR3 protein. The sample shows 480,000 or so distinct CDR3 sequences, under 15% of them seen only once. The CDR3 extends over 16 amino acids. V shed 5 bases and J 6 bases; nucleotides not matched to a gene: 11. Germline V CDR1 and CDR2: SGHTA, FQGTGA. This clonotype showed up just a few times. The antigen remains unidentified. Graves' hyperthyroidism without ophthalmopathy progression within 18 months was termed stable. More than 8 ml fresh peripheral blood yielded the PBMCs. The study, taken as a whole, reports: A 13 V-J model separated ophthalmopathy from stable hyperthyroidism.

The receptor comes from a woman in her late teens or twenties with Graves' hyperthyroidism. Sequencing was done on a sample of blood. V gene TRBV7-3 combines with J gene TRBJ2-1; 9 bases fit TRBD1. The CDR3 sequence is CASSPTRTGVVNEQFF. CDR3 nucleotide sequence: TGTGCCAGCAGCCCCACACGGACAGGGGTTGTCAATGAGCAGTTCTTC.